This is a list of T cell receptor beta chains from one sample in a study of chemoradiotherapy in HPV16-positive cancers. Sequencing was performed with immunoSEQ multiplex PCR; in TCRdb, only in-frame clones are kept and a portion is missing. The repertoire holds roughly 3,500 clones, with about 77% as singletons. This specimen was taken from a patient who underwent chemoradiotherapy. The receptors were gathered from a human donor with HPV-associated anogenital cancer. CDR3s include the opening cysteine and the closing phenylalanine or tryptophan. Fields, in order: D gene, V gene, clone size, J gene, CDR3 protein, CDR3 DNA. A D gene is named only where the DNA matches it firmly. Rows give clone size only sometimes, using once, few, many, or a class for an expanded clone.

>TRBD1|TRBV30|-|TRBJ2-1
CAWRQGSYNEQFF
TGTGCCTGGAGACAGGGGTCCTACAATGAGCAGTTCTTC
>-|TRBV19|-|TRBJ2-3
CASSSDSWRTDTQYF
TGTGCCAGTAGTTCCGATTCCTGGCGCACAGATACGCAGTATTTT
>-|TRBV5-1|-|TRBJ2-3
CASSPPLPPTDTQYF
TGCGCCAGCAGCCCCCCCCTCCCCCCCACAGATACGCAGTATTTT
>-|TRBV7-6|-|TRBJ1-2
CASSLALSRGYTF
TGTGCCAGCAGCTTAGCTCTTTCCCGTGGCTACACCTTC
>-|TRBV2|-|TRBJ2-7
CASSVGRLTYEQYF
TGTGCCAGCAGTGTGGGACGGCTAACCTACGAGCAGTACTTC
>-|TRBV11-2|-|TRBJ2-1
CASSIYNEQFF
TGTGCCAGCAGTATATACAATGAGCAGTTCTTC
>TRBD2|TRBV29-1|-|TRBJ2-7
CSVGGTGGLYEQYF
TGCAGCGTTGGGGGTACGGGGGGGTTGTACGAGCAGTACTTC
>-|TRBV6-1|-|TRBJ2-7
CASSGRRYYEQYF
TGTGCCAGCAGTGGGCGCCGGTACTACGAGCAGTACTTC
>TRBD1|TRBV2|few|TRBJ2-7
CASSETGGAEQYF
TGTGCCAGCAGTGAGACAGGGGGCGCCGAGCAGTACTTC
>TRBD2|TRBV11-3|-|TRBJ2-3
CASSRTGLAGPEPSTDTQYF
TGTGCCAGCAGCCGAACCGGACTAGCGGGGCCCGAACCTAGCACAGATACGCAGTATTTT
>-|TRBV11-2|-|TRBJ2-7
CASSLDRGEQYF
TGTGCCAGCAGCTTAGATCGAGGCGAGCAGTACTTC